The clone carrying this T cell receptor (beta chain) was seen just once. Profiling relied on immunoSEQ multiplex PCR, and the TCRdb table lists in-frame clones only, not all of them. The sample holds approximately 230,000 clones, around nine tenths seen once. Looked up from germline, CDR1 is MNHEY and CDR2 is SVGAGI. Germline trimming cut 6 bases from V and 2 bases from J; bases unmatched to any gene: 7. This CDR3 is built from 15 residues. This sample was taken from a study of blood T cell repertoires in COVID-19. This sequence was found in a woman aged 18-29 years who had recovered from COVID-19. This chain uses TRBV6-5 with TRBJ2-7, with 10 bases fitting TRBD2. The sample comprised PBMCs or T cells enriched from blood (not recorded which). CDR3 region: CASSPRTSGTYEQYF. CDR3 DNA: TGTGCCAGCAGCCCCAGGACTAGCGGTACCTACGAGCAGTACTTC.